These 7 T cell receptor beta chains were all obtained from the same sample, sequenced in a study of shared clonotypes between healthy human individuals. Some clones are missing from TCRdb's copy, which holds only in-frame ones; the method was immunoSEQ multiplex PCR. The sample has roughly 1 million clones, about 80% seen once; the top ten hold 0.5% to 0.6%. The material sequenced was memory CD4+ T cells from PBMCs. Indicated subset: CD45RA-negative fraction. Receptors originate from a man between 18 and 35 years old in good health. Some clones in this sample may be carry-over from other donors' samples.

This clone was seen a few times. One junction end does not reproduce the germline sequence, and a read error may be involved. The genes are TRBV5-4 and TRBJ1-1, with unresolved D. Germline CDR1 reads SGHNT; CDR2 reads YYREEE (reference sequence). The CDR3 runs to 14 residues. CDR3 loop: CAAAFFGQYTEAFF. As DNA, the CDR3 is TGTGCCGCCGCCTTCTTTGGTCAGTACACGGAAGCTTTCTTT.

The V gene is TRBV11-2, the J gene TRBJ2-7; 7 bases match TRBD1. Trimming cost V 3 bases and J 6 bases; bases outside gene matches: 17. The CDR3 sequence is 17 residues long. CDR1 and CDR2 (germline): SGHAT, FQNNGV. The CDR3 coding sequence is TGTGCCAGCAGCTTCACGACAAACAGGGGAGAAATAGGCGAGCAGTACTTC. Amino acids: CASSFTTNRGEIGEQYF. Full variable domain (outside the CDR3, taken from reference TRBV11-2 and TRBJ2-7): EAGVAQSPRYKIIEKRQSVAFWCNPISGHATLYWYQQILGQGPKLLIQFQNNGVVDDSQLPKDRFSAERLKGVDSTLKIQPAKLEDSAVYLCASSFTTNRGEIGEQYFGPGTRLTVT.

This clone came up once. The chain links TRBV5-1 to TRBJ2-3; TRBD1 agrees at 8 bases. After removal of 3 bases from V and 6 bases from J, the junction contained 15 bases not matched to a gene. Germline V gene data show CDR1 as SGHRS and CDR2 as YFSETQ. This CDR3 has 17 residues. CDR3 nucleotides: TGCGCCAGCAGCTGGCGTCGGGGACAGGCGATCCCGGATACGCAGTATTTT. It specifies CASSWRRGQAIPDTQYF.

This rearrangement joins TRBV4-3 to TRBJ2-1; weak D call: TRBD2 (7 bases). Germline-derived CDR1 and CDR2 are LGHNA and YSLEER. The V gene lost 1 base and the J gene lost 15 bases, with 16 bases spanning the gap. This CDR3 is 13 amino acids long. CDR3 in DNA: TGCGCCAGCAGCCAAGCGAGGAGCGGGACACGGTTCTTC. Its translation is CASSQARSGTRFF.

This chain uses TRBV11-2 with TRBJ1-2; D is uncertain. In germline, CDR1 is SGHAT, CDR2 FQNNGV. The CDR3 length is 14 residues. Trimming took 5 bases from V and 4 from J, leaving 14 bases between them. CDR3 residues: CASSLRNEGYGYTF. For the CDR3, the DNA is TGTGCCAGCAGCCTACGCAACGAGGGCTATGGCTACACCTTC.

Concerning this clone itself: Other DNA sequences in the same sample also yield this CDR3. The chain uses TRBV19 and TRBJ1-5; possible D gene TRBD1, 6 bases. The CDR3 loop spans 13 amino acids. Germline CDR1 is LNHDA and CDR2 is SQIVND (reference sequence). The germline V and J ends were trimmed by 9 bases and 3 bases, with 12 bases remaining between them. The CDR3 sequence is CASSWTVNQPQHF. DNA of the CDR3: TGTGCCAGCAGTTGGACAGTCAATCAGCCCCAGCATTTT.

The chain recombines TRBV7-2 with TRBJ2-3; 9 bases are shared with TRBD1. With 1 base clipped from V and 13 bases from J, the junction kept 6 bases outside the gene matches. There are 13 residues in the CDR3. Germline values: CDR1 SGHTA, CDR2 FQGNSA. This CDR3 reads CASSLDPDRGEYF. The DNA for the CDR3 is TGTGCCAGCAGCTTAGACCCGGACAGGGGAGAGTATTTT.